This T cell receptor beta chain was recovered during a study of blood T cell repertoires in COVID-19. The overall study: Material from acute and convalescent COVID-19 was sourced from the United States, Italy and Spain. Sources were T cells, B-cell-depleted T cells, or PBMCs; the material itself was cDNA or gDNA.

Germline trimming cut 2 bases from V and 2 bases from J; bases unmatched to any gene: 1. The CDR3 is made up of 14 amino acids. Germline V gene lookup returns CDR1 MDHEN and CDR2 SYDVKM. In the study's own analysis: Reference gene primer amplification yielded estimated nucleated cell counts. Profiled with immunoSEQ multiplex PCR; TCRdb holds only in-frame clones, not every one. The DNA was the basis for D and trimming; V, J and clone size are from that table. The repertoire consists of about 70,000 clones, with more than 70% occurring once and the leading ten covering roughly 40%. The chain is built from TRBV28 and TRBJ2-7; TRBD1 aligns across 9 bases. Material: peripheral blood. This receptor was taken from a woman over 75 with active or convalescent COVID-19. The CDR3, as DNA: TGTGCCAGCAGTTTAAGACAGGGGGCCTACGAGCAGTACTTC. Its translation is CASSLRQGAYEQYF. Filled out from reference TRBV28 and TRBJ2-7, the complete variable domain reads DVKVTQSSRYLVKRTGEKVFLECVQDMDHENMFWYRQDPGLGLRLIYFSYDVKMKEKGDIPEGYSVSREKKERFSLILESASTNQTSMYLCASSLRQGAYEQYFGPGTRLTVT.